This T cell receptor (beta chain) comes out of a study of blood T cell repertoires in COVID-19. Trimming at V came to 6 bases and at J to 0 bases, leaving 5 bases not matched to a gene. CDR3 length equals 15 residues. Looked up from germline, CDR1 is KGHSH and CDR2 is LQKENI. Sequencing was performed with immunoSEQ multiplex PCR; in TCRdb, only in-frame clones are kept and a portion is missing. The sample shows about 70,000 clones, roughly 82% of them seen only once. Input material: peripheral blood. The TCR comes from a woman over 75 with active or convalescent COVID-19. This rearrangement joins TRBV18 to TRBJ1-5; 7 nucleotides match TRBD1. CDR3 sequence reads: CASSTGQSSNQPQHF. DNA for the CDR3: TGTGCCAGCTCGACGGGACAGAGTAGCAATCAGCCCCAGCATTTT. Variable domain in full (rest from reference TRBV18 and TRBJ1-5): NAGVMQNPRHLVRRRGQEARLRCSPMKGHSHVYWYRQLPEEGLKFMVYLQKENIIDESGMPKERFSAEFPKEGPSILRIQQVVRGDSAAYFCASSTGQSSNQPQHFGDGTRLSIL.